This entry lists 19 T cell receptor beta chains sequenced from one sample in a study of Graves' ophthalmopathy and Graves' hyperthyroidism. Investigators amplified TCR beta CDR3 regions from RNA transcripts. First-round RT-PCR relied on HTBI primers, and a second-round multiplex PCR came next. Each CDR3 protein gets one entry after TCRdb re-called the multiplex PCR reads with MiXCR. The table shows almost 750,000 distinct CDR3 sequences, with 40% occurring only once. Sequenced sample: peripheral blood. The origin of the receptors is an adult man with Graves' ophthalmopathy.

Comment on this clonotype: An end of the junction does not agree with germline; a read error may underlie this. The V call is TRBV7-9, the J call TRBJ1-3; no definite D call. CDR1 is SEHNR and CDR2 is FQNEAQ in the germline V gene (reference sequence). This CDR3 is 15 amino acids long. CDR3 amino acids: CASSQFPSTGNTIYF. The CDR3 DNA reads as TGCGCCAGCAGCCAATTCCCCAGTACTGGAAACACCATATATTTT.

The chain is built from TRBV29-1 and TRBJ2-5; D might be TRBD1 or TRBD2, each matching 5 bases. With the DNA end fitting TRBJ2-1 better, the J assignment may be wrong. The CDR3 has 13 amino acids. In germline, CDR1 is SQVTM, CDR2 ANQGSEA. CDR3 sequence reads: CSVTIRGVNEQFF. For the CDR3, the DNA is TGCAGCGTTACTATACGGGGCGTCAATGAGCAGTTCTTC.

The CDR3 loop reads CASTGGAGPRSPLHF. CDR3 DNA: TGTGCCAGCACCGGAGGAGCAGGGCCTCGTTCACCCCTCCACTTT. The chain recombines TRBV2 with TRBJ1-6; perhaps TRBD1 as D (5 bases). CDR1 and CDR2 from the germline V gene are SNHLY and FYNNEI. Trimming removed 7 bases from V and 9 bases from J, with 19 bases in between. The CDR3 runs to 15 residues.

The chain carries TRBV12-3 or TRBV12-4 and TRBJ2-7, with a tentative D call TRBD1 (6 bases). With 8 bases removed from V and 5 bases from J, the gap between germline ends came to 13 bases. This CDR3 has 12 residues. The CDR3 spells CASRPTGHEQYF. CDR3 nucleotides: TGTGCCAGCCGTCCTACAGGGCACGAGCAGTACTTC.

The chain joins TRBV2 to TRBJ1-3; D unresolved. V was cut by 2 bases and J by 0 bases, with 11 bases left in between. Germline values: CDR1 SNHLY, CDR2 FYNNEI. There are 16 residues in the CDR3. DNA for the CDR3: TGTGCCAGCAGTGAAATTATAACGGGCTCTGGAAACACCATATATTTT. Amino acid sequence: CASSEIITGSGNTIYF.

This clonotype occurred a few times. The V call is TRBV28, the J call TRBJ1-5; a weak D match, TRBD1 (5 bases). The V gene's germline CDR1 is MDHEN and CDR2 SYDVKM. The CDR3 contains 15 residues. Trimming cost V 3 bases and J 2 bases, with 11 bases left between them. In DNA form, the CDR3 reads TGTGCCAGCAGTTTTGTCAGCAGGGGCAATCAGCCCCAGCATTTT. This gives the protein CASSFVSRGNQPQHF.

This clonotype has at least ten counts. This sequence joins TRBV20-1 and TRBJ1-1; D is perhaps TRBD1 (6 bases). Germline V gene sequence: CDR1 DFQATT, CDR2 SNEGSKA (reference sequence). This CDR3 region has 12 residues. Trimming took off 3 bases at V and 4 bases at J, with 9 bases between the two ends. The CDR3 here is CSARGGATEAFF. The CDR3 DNA reads TGCAGTGCTAGGGGGGGCGCCACTGAAGCTTTCTTT.

This clonotype was found a few times. The rearrangement joins TRBV12-3 or TRBV12-4 to TRBJ2-5; the match to TRBD2 covers 13 bases. This CDR3 has 17 amino acids. V was clipped by 4 bases and J by 1 base; unmatched bases: 6. This chain's CDR3 is CASSSTGLAGVQETQYF. Written as DNA, the CDR3 is TGTGCCAGCAGTTCTACCGGACTAGCGGGGGTCCAAGAGACCCAGTACTTC.

The chain is built from TRBV19 and TRBJ1-4; unclear D gene. V dropped 3 bases and J dropped 4 bases, with 12 bases sitting between them. This CDR3 is built from 15 residues. Germline CDR1 LNHDA, CDR2 SQIVND (reference sequence). The DNA of the CDR3 is TGTGCCAGTAGTATTCACGGACCCCGTAATGAAAAACTGTTTTTT. Protein sequence: CASSIHGPRNEKLFF.

This clonotype was recorded many times. The rearrangement uses TRBV25-1 and TRBJ1-1; the D gene is possibly TRBD1 (5 bases). Germline V gene sequence: CDR1 MGHDK, CDR2 SYGVNS. Trimming pared 0 bases from V and 5 bases from J, leaving 7 bases between. The CDR3 covers 13 residues. CDR3 bases: TGTGCCAGCAGTGAATATTGGGGGACTGAAGCTTTCTTT. It translates to CASSEYWGTEAFF.

This clonotype was recorded many times. V usage is TRBV7-9 and J usage is TRBJ2-5; D call uncertain. Germline V lookup: CDR1 SEHNR, CDR2 FQNEAQ (reference sequence). This CDR3 region has 14 residues. V was trimmed by 5 bases and J by 5 bases, leaving 15 bases between them. The CDR3, as DNA: TGTGCCAGCAGCGGCCGCCCGACGAGGGAGACCCAGTACTTC. The encoded protein is CASSGRPTRETQYF.

Ten or more counts support this clonotype. The CDR3 DNA reads TGTGCCAGCAGTGTAGGCAGCTACGAGCAGTACTTC. This codes for CASSVGSYEQYF. The chain uses TRBV2 and TRBJ2-7; no firm D call. The ends were cut back, 4 bases at V and 3 bases at J, with 7 bases in the middle. The CDR3 sequence is 12 residues long. Per germline, CDR1 SNHLY and CDR2 FYNNEI.

Concerning this clonotype itself: A junction boundary mismatches the germline segment, possibly from a read error. The chain links TRBV10-3 to TRBJ1-1, with D perhaps matching TRBD1 (6 bases). This CDR3 spans 15 amino acids. Germline V gene lookup returns CDR1 ENHRY and CDR2 SYGVKD. CDR3 bases: TGTGCCAGCAGTGTTTCGGGGGGGGCTAACACTGAAGCTTTCTTT. It yields the protein CASSVSGGANTEAFF.

This clonotype has a handful of counts. J is TRBJ2-6 and V is TRBV9; no firm D call. This CDR3 is built from 19 residues. The V end was cut by 0 bases, the J end by 0 bases, with 16 bases between. CDR1 SGDLS and CDR2 YYNGEE come from the germline V gene. CDR3 sequence: CASSVEGGGSLSGANVLTF. The CDR3, as DNA: TGTGCCAGCAGCGTAGAAGGTGGCGGCAGTCTCTCTGGGGCCAACGTCCTGACTTTC.

The chain carries TRBV25-1 and TRBJ2-2, with D unresolved. Deletions cut 9 bases from V and 6 bases from J, with 11 bases between. Germline V gene lookup returns CDR1 MGHDK and CDR2 SYGVNS. This CDR3 is built from 12 residues. CDR3 DNA: TGTGCCAGTACAGAATCGGCCGGGGAGCTGTTTTTT. This sequence encodes CASTESAGELFF.

This clonotype was seen repeatedly, ten times or more. This sequence joins TRBV15 and TRBJ1-3, with D hard to call. Between the trimmed V and J ends, which lost 0 bases and 2 bases, there was a span of 11 bases. Per the germline V gene, CDR1 is LNHNV and CDR2 is YYDKDF (reference sequence). The CDR3 is 16 amino acids. This CDR3 is CATSREARATGNTIYF. CDR3 in DNA: TGTGCCACCAGCAGAGAGGCGAGGGCAACTGGAAACACCATATATTTT.

This sequence joins TRBV16 and TRBJ1-5; TRBD1 is a possible D gene (6 bases). Germline V CDR1 and CDR2: KGHSY, FQNENV. This CDR3 contains 14 residues. Trimming shortened V by 0 bases and J by 5 bases, and 8 bases separated the two germline ends. CDR3 DNA sequence: TGTGCCAGCAGCCAATCGAGGACAGATCAGCCCCAGCATTTT. Its protein is CASSQSRTDQPQHF.

This clonotype was seen repeatedly, ten times or more. The chain uses TRBV7-3 and TRBJ2-2, with TRBD2 matching 9 bases. CDR3 length equals 16 residues. Germline values: CDR1 SGHTA, CDR2 FQGTGA. V was pared by 5 bases and J by 5 bases, with 9 bases of the junction left unmatched. The CDR3 here is CASSPSTSGLTGELFF. CDR3 DNA sequence: TGTGCCAGCAGCCCCTCGACTAGCGGATTAACCGGGGAGCTGTTTTTT. The full variable domain, in which reference TRBV7-3 and TRBJ2-2 provide the parts outside the CDR3, is GAGVSQTPSNKVTEKGKYVELRCDPISGHTALYWYRQSLGQGPEFLIYFQGTGAADDSGLPNDRFFAVRPEGSVSTLKIQRTERGDSAVYLCASSPSTSGLTGELFFGEGSRLTVL.

This clonotype has a count of ten or more. V usage is TRBV2 and J usage is TRBJ1-1; D might be TRBD1 (6 bases). Germline CDR1 SNHLY, CDR2 FYNNEI. The V and J ends lost 5 bases and 1 base respectively, with 14 bases between them. CDR3 length: 15 amino acids. CDR3 region: CASSKRGEKNTEAFF. The CDR3 DNA reads TGTGCCAGCAGTAAAAGGGGGGAGAAGAACACTGAAGCTTTCTTT.